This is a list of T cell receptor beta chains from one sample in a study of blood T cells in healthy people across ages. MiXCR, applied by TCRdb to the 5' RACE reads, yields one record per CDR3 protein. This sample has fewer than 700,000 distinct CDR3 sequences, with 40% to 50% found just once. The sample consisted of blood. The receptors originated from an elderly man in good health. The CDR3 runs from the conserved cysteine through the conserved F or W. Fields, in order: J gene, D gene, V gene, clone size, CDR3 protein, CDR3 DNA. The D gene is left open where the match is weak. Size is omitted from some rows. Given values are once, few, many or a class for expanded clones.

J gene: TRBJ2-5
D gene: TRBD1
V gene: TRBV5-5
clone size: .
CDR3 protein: CASSPGTGLWETQYF
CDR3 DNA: TGTGCCAGCAGCCCCGGGACAGGGTTGTGGGAGACCCAGTACTTC

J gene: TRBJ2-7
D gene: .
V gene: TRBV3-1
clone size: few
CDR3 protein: CASSQGGANEQYF
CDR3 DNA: TGTGCCAGCAGCCAGGGGGGGGCAAACGAGCAGTACTTC

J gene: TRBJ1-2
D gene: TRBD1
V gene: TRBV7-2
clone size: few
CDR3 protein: CASSWEQGDGYTF
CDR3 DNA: TGTGCCAGCAGCTGGGAACAGGGGGATGGCTACACCTTC

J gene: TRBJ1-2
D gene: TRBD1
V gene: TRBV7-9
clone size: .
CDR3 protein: CASSLLQGARFYGYTF
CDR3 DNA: TGTGCCAGCAGCTTATTACAGGGGGCGCGGTTCTATGGCTACACCTTC

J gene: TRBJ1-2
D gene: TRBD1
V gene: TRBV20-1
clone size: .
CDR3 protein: CSADKDRVGYTF
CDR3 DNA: TGCAGTGCTGACAAAGACAGGGTTGGCTACACCTTC

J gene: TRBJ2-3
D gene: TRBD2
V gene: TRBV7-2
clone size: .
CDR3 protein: CASSLMGGASGREADTQYF
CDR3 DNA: TGTGCCAGCAGCTTAATGGGTGGGGCTAGCGGGAGGGAGGCAGATACGCAGTATTTT

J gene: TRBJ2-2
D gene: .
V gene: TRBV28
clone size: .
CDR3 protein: CASSWDGLNTGELFF
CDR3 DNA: TGTGCCAGCAGCTGGGACGGATTAAACACCGGGGAGCTGTTTTTT

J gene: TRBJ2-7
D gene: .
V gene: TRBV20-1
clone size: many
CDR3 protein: CSALWSSYEQYF
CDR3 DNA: TGCAGTGCTCTCTGGAGCTCCTACGAGCAGTACTTC

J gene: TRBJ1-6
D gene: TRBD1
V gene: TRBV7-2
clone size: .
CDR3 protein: CASSNSGTGPSYNSPLHF
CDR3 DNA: TGTGCCAGCAGCAATTCCGGGACAGGGCCCTCCTATAATTCACCCCTCCACTTT

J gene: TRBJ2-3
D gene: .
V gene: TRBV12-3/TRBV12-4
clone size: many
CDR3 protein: CASSRDRIDTQYF
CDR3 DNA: TGTGCCAGCAGTCGCGACAGGATAGATACGCAGTATTTT

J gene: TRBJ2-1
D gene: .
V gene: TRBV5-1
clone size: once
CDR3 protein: CASSLGLAPFRDEQFF
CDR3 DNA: TGCGCCAGCAGCTTGGGGCTAGCCCCTTTTAGGGATGAGCAGTTCTTC

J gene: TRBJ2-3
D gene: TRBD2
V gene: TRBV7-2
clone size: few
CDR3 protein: CASSITGTSGAGVTQYF
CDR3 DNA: TGTGCCAGCAGCATTACCGGGACTAGCGGGGCCGGGGTTACGCAGTATTTT

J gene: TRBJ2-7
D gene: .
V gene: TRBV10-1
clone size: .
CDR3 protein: CASRESGFSYEQYF
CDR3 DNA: TGCGCCAGCAGGGAGTCAGGGTTCTCCTACGAGCAGTACTTC

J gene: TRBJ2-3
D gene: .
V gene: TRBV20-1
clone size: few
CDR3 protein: CSAHTTASTDTQYF
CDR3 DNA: TGCAGTGCCCATACTACAGCTAGCACAGATACGCAGTATTTT

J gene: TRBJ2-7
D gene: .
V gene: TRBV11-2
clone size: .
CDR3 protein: CASCRDGLLGSSYEQYF
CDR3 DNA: TGTGCCAGCTGCCGGGACGGGTTATTAGGAAGCTCCTACGAGCAGTACTTC

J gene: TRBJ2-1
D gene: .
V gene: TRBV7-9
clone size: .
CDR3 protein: CASSPGSEFYNERFF
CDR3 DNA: TGTGCCAGCAGCCCAGGGAGTGAATTCTACAATGAGCGGTTCTTC

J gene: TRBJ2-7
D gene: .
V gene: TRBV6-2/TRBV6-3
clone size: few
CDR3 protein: CASSFPGQGGSYEQYF
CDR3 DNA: TGTGCCAGCAGTTTCCCTGGACAGGGCGGGAGCTACGAGCAGTACTTC

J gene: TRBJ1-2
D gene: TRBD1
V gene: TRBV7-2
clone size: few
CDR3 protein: CASSFGTGGDYGYTF
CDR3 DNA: TGTGCCAGCAGCTTTGGGACAGGGGGCGACTATGGCTACACCTTC

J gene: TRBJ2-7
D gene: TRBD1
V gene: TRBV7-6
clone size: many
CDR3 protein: CASSLGGQGAWYEQYF
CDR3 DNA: TGTGCCAGCAGCTTAGGTGGACAGGGGGCTTGGTACGAGCAGTACTTC

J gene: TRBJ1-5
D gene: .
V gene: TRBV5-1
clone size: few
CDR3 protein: CASSSGIGGQPQHF
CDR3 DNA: TGCGCCAGCAGCTCGGGAATTGGTGGCCAGCCCCAGCATTTT

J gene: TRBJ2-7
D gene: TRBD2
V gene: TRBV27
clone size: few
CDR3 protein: CASRPRTSGYEQYF
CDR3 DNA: TGTGCCAGCAGACCGAGGACTAGCGGATACGAGCAGTACTTC

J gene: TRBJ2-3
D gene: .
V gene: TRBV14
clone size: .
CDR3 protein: CASSRFQGRGDTQYF
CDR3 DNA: TGTGCCAGCAGCCGTTTCCAGGGGAGGGGAGATACGCAGTATTTT

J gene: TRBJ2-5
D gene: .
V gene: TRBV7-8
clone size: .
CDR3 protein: CAALLYGGETQYF
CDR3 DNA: TGTGCCGCCCTATTATACGGAGGGGAGACCCAGTACTTC

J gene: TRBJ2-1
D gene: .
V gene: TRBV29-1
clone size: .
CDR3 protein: CSVEPGGPYNEQFF
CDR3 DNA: TGCAGCGTTGAGCCCGGTGGGCCCTACAATGAGCAGTTCTTC

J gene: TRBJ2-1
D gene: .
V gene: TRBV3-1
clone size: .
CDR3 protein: CASSQSFNEQFF
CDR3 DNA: TGTGCCAGCAGCCAATCGTTCAATGAGCAGTTCTTC

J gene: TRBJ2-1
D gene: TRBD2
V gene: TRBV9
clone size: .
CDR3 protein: CASSANLAGVYNEQFF
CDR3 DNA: TGTGCCAGCAGCGCAAACCTAGCGGGGGTTTATAATGAGCAGTTCTTC

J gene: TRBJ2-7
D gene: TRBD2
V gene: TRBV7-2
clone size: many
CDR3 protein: CASSIGGGRYLYEQYF
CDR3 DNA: TGTGCCAGCAGCATCGGTGGCGGGAGGTATCTCTACGAGCAGTACTTC

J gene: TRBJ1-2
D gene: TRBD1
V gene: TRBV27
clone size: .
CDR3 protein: CASSLSGQEDFYGYTF
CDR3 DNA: TGTGCCAGCAGTTTATCTGGACAGGAGGACTTCTATGGCTACACCTTC

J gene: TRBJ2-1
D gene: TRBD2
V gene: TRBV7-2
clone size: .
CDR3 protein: CASSSRSGGSYNEQFF
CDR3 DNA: TGTGCCAGCAGCTCCCGTAGCGGGGGAAGCTACAATGAGCAGTTCTTC

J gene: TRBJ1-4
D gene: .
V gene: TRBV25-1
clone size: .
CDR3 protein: CASSEYEKLFF
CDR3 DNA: TGTGCCAGCAGTGAATATGAAAAACTGTTTTTT

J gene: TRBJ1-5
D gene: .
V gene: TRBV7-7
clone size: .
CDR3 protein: CASSNPNRRQPQHF
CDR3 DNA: TGTGCCAGCAGTAACCCGAATCGGCGTCAGCCCCAGCATTTT

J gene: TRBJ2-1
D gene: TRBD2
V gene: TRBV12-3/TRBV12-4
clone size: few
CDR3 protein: CASSSSGTSGPSSYNEQFF
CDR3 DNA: TGTGCCAGCAGTTCATCCGGGACTAGCGGGCCGAGCTCCTACAATGAGCAGTTCTTC

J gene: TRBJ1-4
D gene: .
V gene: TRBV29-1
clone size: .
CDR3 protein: CSVEVGGGEKLFF
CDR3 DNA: TGCAGCGTTGAAGTGGGGGGCGGCGAAAAACTGTTTTTT

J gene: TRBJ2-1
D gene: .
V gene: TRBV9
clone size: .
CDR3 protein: CASSVQSNNEQFF
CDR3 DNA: TGTGCCAGCAGCGTACAGTCTAACAATGAGCAGTTCTTC

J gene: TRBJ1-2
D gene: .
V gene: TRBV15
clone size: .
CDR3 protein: CATSQITGSYGYTF
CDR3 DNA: TGTGCCACCAGCCAGATAACAGGGAGCTATGGCTACACCTTC

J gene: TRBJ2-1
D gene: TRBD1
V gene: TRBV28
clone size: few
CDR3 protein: CASSPTGGGKDNEQFF
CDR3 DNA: TGTGCCAGCAGCCCGACAGGGGGCGGAAAGGACAATGAGCAGTTCTTC

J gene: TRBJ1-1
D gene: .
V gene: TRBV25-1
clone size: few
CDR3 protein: CASSESRGLTEAFF
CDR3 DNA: TGTGCCAGCAGTGAATCGCGGGGGCTCACTGAAGCTTTCTTT

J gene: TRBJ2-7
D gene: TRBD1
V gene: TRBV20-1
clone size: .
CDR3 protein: CSAAGQGGHEQYF
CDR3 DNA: TGCAGTGCCGCGGGACAGGGGGGCCACGAGCAGTACTTC

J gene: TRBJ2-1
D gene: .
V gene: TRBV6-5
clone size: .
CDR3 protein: CASIRCRSGSDSYNEQFF
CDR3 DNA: TGTGCCAGCATTAGGTGTAGGAGCGGGTCGGACTCCTACAACGAGCAGTTCTTC

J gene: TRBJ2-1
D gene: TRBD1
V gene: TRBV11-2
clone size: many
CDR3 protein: CASSLARGPLNEQFF
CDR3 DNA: TGTGCCAGCAGCTTAGCCAGGGGGCCACTCAATGAGCAGTTCTTC

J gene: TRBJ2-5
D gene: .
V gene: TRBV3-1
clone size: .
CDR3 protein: CASSRRGTGEETQYF
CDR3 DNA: TGTGCCAGCAGCCGCCGGGGGACGGGAGAGGAGACCCAGTACTTC

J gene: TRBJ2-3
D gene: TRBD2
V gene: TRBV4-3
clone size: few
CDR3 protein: CASSQDILAGGRMDTQYF
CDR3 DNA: TGCGCCAGCAGCCAAGATATCTTGGCGGGGGGGCGGATGGATACGCAGTATTTT

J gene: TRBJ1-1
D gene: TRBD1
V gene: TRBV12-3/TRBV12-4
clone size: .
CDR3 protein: CAGSQPGTGINTEAFF
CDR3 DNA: TGTGCCGGCAGCCAACCCGGGACAGGCATTAACACTGAAGCTTTCTTT

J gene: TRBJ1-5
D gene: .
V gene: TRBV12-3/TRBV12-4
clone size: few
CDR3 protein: CASGLTGNNQPQHF
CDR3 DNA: TGTGCCAGCGGCCTAACAGGGAACAATCAGCCCCAGCATTTT

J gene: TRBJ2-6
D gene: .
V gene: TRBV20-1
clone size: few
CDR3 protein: CSVQGGSGANVLTF
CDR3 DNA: TGCAGTGTACAAGGGGGCTCTGGGGCCAACGTCCTGACTTTC

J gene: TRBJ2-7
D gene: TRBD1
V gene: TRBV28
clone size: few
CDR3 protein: CASRSSDRVYEQYF
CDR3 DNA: TGTGCCAGCAGATCTTCGGACAGGGTTTACGAGCAGTACTTC

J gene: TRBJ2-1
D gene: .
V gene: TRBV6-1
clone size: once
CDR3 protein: CAIGRGAGYNEQFF
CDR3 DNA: TGTGCCATCGGCAGGGGGGCCGGCTACAATGAGCAGTTCTTC

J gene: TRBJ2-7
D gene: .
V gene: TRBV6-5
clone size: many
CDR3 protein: CASRPGRGYEQYF
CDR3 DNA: TGTGCCAGCAGACCAGGGAGAGGGTACGAGCAGTACTTC

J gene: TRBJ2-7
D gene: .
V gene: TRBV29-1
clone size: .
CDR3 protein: CSLAGEENQYF
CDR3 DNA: TGCAGCCTCGCCGGGGAAGAGAACCAGTACTTC

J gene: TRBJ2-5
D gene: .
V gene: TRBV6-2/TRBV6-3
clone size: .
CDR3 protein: CASTWDPWETQYF
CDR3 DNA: TGTGCCAGCACCTGGGACCCTTGGGAGACCCAGTACTTC

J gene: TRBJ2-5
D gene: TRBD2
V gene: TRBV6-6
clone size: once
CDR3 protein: CASSYSTSGGGETQYF
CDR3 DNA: TGTGCCAGCAGTTACTCGACTAGCGGAGGGGGAGAGACCCAGTACTTC